Described below is a single T cell receptor beta chain sequence and its context. The antigen is undetermined. These data are taken from a study of CD8 T cells in ankylosing spondylitis. Overall study findings and caveats: Some motif variants had been reported before (in reactive arthritis synovial fluid and blood).

A single record per CDR3 protein comes from TCRdb applying MiXCR to the 5' RACE reads. There are 340,000 or so distinct CDR3 sequences in the sample; approximately 14% occur only once, and less than 1.1% lies in the top ten. CDR1 and CDR2 (germline): MNHEY, SVGEGT. After removal of 8 bases from V and 5 bases from J, the junction contained 10 bases not matched to a gene. CDR3 length: 14 amino acids. The sample was blood, either unsorted or a sorted T cell fraction (not recorded which). V and J are TRBV6-2 or TRBV6-3 and TRBJ2-7; 9 nucleotides align to TRBD2. This TCR came from a male donor with ankylosing spondylitis or in good health (not recorded which). The CDR3 here is CASLIAGASNEQYF. The CDR3 DNA is TGTGCCAGCTTAATAGCGGGGGCTAGCAACGAGCAGTACTTC.